The 18 T cell receptor beta chains listed next were all sequenced from one sample in a study of cytomegalovirus exposure and HLA in healthy donors. The PCR was carried out with 60 Vbeta primers and 13 Jbeta primers. Repertoires were generated with immunoSEQ multiplex PCR, while TCRdb's copy carries only in-frame clones and drops some. The sample lists roughly 110,000 clones, roughly two thirds occurring once. The sequenced sample consisted of PBMCs. These receptor sequences come from a female donor in good health and CMV-seronegative.

The chain couples TRBV14 to TRBJ1-2; 7 positions match TRBD1. The CDR3 spans 15 residues. V lost 2 bases to trimming and J lost 5 bases; unmatched junction nucleotides: 8. CDR1 and CDR2 (germline): SGHDN, FVKESK. The DNA for the CDR3 is TGTGCCAGCAGCCAAACGAGATACAGGGGTTATGGCTACACCTTC. This encodes CASSQTRYRGYGYTF.

This chain's CDR3 is CASSLTGSQGGEQFF. The CDR3 region has the DNA TGTGCCAGCAGCTTAACGGGGAGCCAGGGGGGTGAGCAGTTCTTC. The chain uses TRBV7-3 and TRBJ2-1, with D possibly TRBD1 on 7 matching bases. This CDR3 has 15 amino acids. Germline V CDR1 and CDR2: SGHTA, FQGTGA. V lost 0 bases to trimming and J lost 9 bases, with 15 bases between them.

The CDR3: CASSPTGGVGGTTNEQFF. The CDR3 DNA is TGTGCCAGCAGTCCGACAGGGGGCGTTGGCGGGACCACCAATGAGCAGTTCTTC. The chain combines TRBV27 with TRBJ2-1; 10 bases match TRBD1. V gave up 5 bases and J gave up 6 bases; unmatched junction bases: 16. The CDR3 runs to 18 residues. CDR1 is MNHEY and CDR2 is SMNVEV in the germline V gene (reference sequence).

J is TRBJ2-5 and V is TRBV5-1; D remains unclear. The V end lost 4 bases, the J end lost 4 bases, and 8 bases lay between the germline ends. The germline V gene has CDR1 SGHRS and CDR2 YFSETQ. The CDR3 is 12 residues long. This CDR3 is CASSPETETQYF. The CDR3 DNA is TGCGCCAGCAGCCCGGAGACAGAGACCCAGTACTTC.

The chain carries TRBV10-3 and TRBJ1-1; the match to TRBD1 covers 8 bases. Germline V gene lookup returns CDR1 ENHRY and CDR2 SYGVKD. The V segment lost 10 bases and the J segment 1 base; nucleotides outside the gene matches: 2. The CDR3 contains 12 residues. CDR3 loop: CATQGANTEAFF. For the CDR3, the DNA is TGTGCCACCCAGGGGGCGAACACTGAAGCTTTCTTT.

The chain uses TRBV19 and TRBJ2-7, with 9 positions matching TRBD2. This CDR3 is 15 amino acids long. The V and J ends lost 7 bases and 1 base, in that order; junction bases with no gene match: 8. Germline assignment: CDR1 LNHDA and CDR2 SQIVND (reference sequence). The CDR3 nucleotides are TGTGCCAGTAAAGGGGTAGCGGGAGCGTCCTACGAGCAGTACTTC. Translating it yields CASKGVAGASYEQYF.

This chain links TRBV7-6 with TRBJ2-3; D remains unclear. The CDR3 loop spans 15 amino acids. V was trimmed by 6 bases and J by 0 bases, leaving 13 bases between them. From germline, CDR1 is SGHVS and CDR2 FNYEAQ. The CDR3 nucleotides are TGTGCCAGCAGGTTGACGCAGACTAGCACAGATACGCAGTATTTT. Residues: CASRLTQTSTDTQYF.

The chain joins TRBV2 to TRBJ2-7; 7 bases match TRBD2. Germline V gene lookup returns CDR1 SNHLY and CDR2 FYNNEI. The CDR3 is made up of 14 amino acids. J gave up 7 bases and V 4 bases, and 10 bases lay outside the gene matches. CDR3 nucleotides: TGTGCCAGCAGTGTCTCCGGACTAGGAAGTGAGCAGTACTTC. Translation: CASSVSGLGSEQYF. Combining the CDR3 with reference TRBV2 and TRBJ2-7 gives the whole variable domain EPEVTQTPSHQVTQMGQEVILRCVPISNHLYFYWYRQILGQKVEFLVSFYNNEISEKSEIFDDQFSVERPDGSNFTLKIRSTKLEDSAMYFCASSVSGLGSEQYFGPGTRLTVT.

This rearrangement joins TRBV15 to TRBJ2-2, with 7 bases lining up with TRBD2. Per germline, CDR1 LNHNV and CDR2 YYDKDF (reference sequence). Trimming removed 4 bases from V and 6 bases from J; junction bases left unmatched: 5. There are 14 residues in the CDR3. CDR3 amino acids: CATSIVGRAGELFF. DNA for the CDR3: TGTGCCACCAGCATTGTGGGGAGGGCCGGGGAGCTGTTTTTT.

This chain links TRBV7-6 with TRBJ2-3, with TRBD1 matching over 10 bases. Germline-derived CDR1 and CDR2 are SGHVS and FNYEAQ. The CDR3 is 16 residues long. Unmatched junction bases numbered 7, after V lost 2 bases and J lost 5 bases. The CDR3 DNA follows: TGTGCCAGCAGCTTATTCCCGACAGGGGGCGTAGATACGCAGTATTTT. Translated, it gives CASSLFPTGGVDTQYF.

The rearrangement links TRBV5-1 to TRBJ2-7, with 10 bases identical to TRBD1. In germline, CDR1 is SGHRS, CDR2 YFSETQ. This CDR3 is 15 amino acids long. V gave up 0 bases and J gave up 5 bases; unmatched junction bases: 5. The CDR3 reads CASSLGGTGEHEQYF. The CDR3 coding sequence is TGCGCCAGCAGCTTGGGAGGGACAGGGGAACACGAGCAGTACTTC.

This clone was recorded a few times. The chain uses TRBV5-5 and TRBJ2-1, with 7 positions matching TRBD2. This CDR3 contains 15 residues. Germline CDR1 and CDR2: SGHKS and YYEKEE (reference sequence). V shed 3 bases, J shed 4 bases, and the junction held 7 bases outside the gene matches. CDR3 sequence (DNA): TGTGCCAGCAGCTCTAGACTAGCCCCATACAATGAGCAGTTCTTC. Translation: CASSSRLAPYNEQFF.

This chain's CDR3 is CASSFPSGGAYEQYF. CDR3 coding DNA: TGTGCCAGCAGTTTTCCCTCGGGAGGGGCCTACGAGCAGTACTTC. The chain is built from TRBV28 and TRBJ2-7; TRBD2 aligns across 8 bases. From germline, CDR1 is MDHEN and CDR2 SYDVKM. The trim removed 3 bases at V and 2 bases at J, leaving 6 bases unmatched. CDR3 length: 15 residues.

This clone turned up a few times. V and J are TRBV4-2 and TRBJ1-2; 8 nucleotides match TRBD1. The CDR3 is made up of 16 amino acids. CDR1 and CDR2 (germline): LGHNA, YNFKEQ. The ends lost 3 bases at V and 5 bases at J; junction bases unmatched: 11. The CDR3 protein is CASSQTTGALFYGYTF. The CDR3 coding sequence is TGTGCCAGCAGCCAGACGACAGGGGCTCTTTTTTATGGCTACACCTTC.

The gene calls are TRBV19 and TRBJ2-7; 7 bases agree with TRBD2. Germline V gives CDR1 LNHDA, CDR2 SQIVND (reference sequence). This CDR3 comprises 18 residues. Trimming removed 3 bases from V and 3 bases from J; junction bases left unmatched: 17. This chain's CDR3 is CASSIGRPTVATFYEQYF. CDR3 nucleotides: TGTGCCAGTAGTATCGGGAGGCCGACAGTCGCTACTTTCTACGAGCAGTACTTC.

The chain links TRBV5-4 to TRBJ2-1; 8 bases agree with TRBD2. After removal of 3 bases from V and 1 base from J, the junction contained 3 bases not matched to a gene. CDR3 length equals 15 residues. Looked up from germline, CDR1 is SGHNT and CDR2 is YYREEE (reference sequence). For the CDR3, the DNA is TGTGCCAGCAGCTCCGGGGGGGGTTCCTACAATGAGCAGTTCTTC. Its protein product is CASSSGGGSYNEQFF.

This sequence joins TRBV4-1 and TRBJ2-7; TRBD2 agrees at 8 bases. This CDR3 region has 18 residues. The germline CDR1 and CDR2 sequences are MGHRA and YSYEKL. After removal of 1 base from V and 4 bases from J, the junction contained 15 bases not matched to a gene. The CDR3 reads CASSQGPRNSGTSYEQYF. In nucleotides, the CDR3 is TGCGCCAGCAGCCAAGGGCCCCGGAATAGCGGGACCTCATACGAGCAGTACTTC.

V and J are TRBV6-5 and TRBJ2-7; a possible D gene is TRBD1 (7 bases). CDR1 and CDR2 (germline): MNHEY, SVGAGI. The length of the CDR3 is 14 residues. V was shortened by 7 bases and J by 7 bases, with 20 bases between the two germline ends. CDR3 loop: CASTSAGQGGEQYF. The CDR3 nucleotides are TGTGCCAGCACCTCAGCTGGGCAGGGGGGTGAGCAGTACTTC.